A selection of T cell receptor beta chains follows, all from one sample in a study of CD8 T cells in Susac syndrome. TCRdb passed the immunoSEQ multiplex PCR reads through MiXCR, listing each CDR3 protein once. The sample includes about 120,000 distinct CDR3 sequences, approximately 90% of them seen just once. The sample taken for sequencing was CD8+ T cells from PBMCs. These TCRs come from a human donor in good health. The CDR3 runs from the conserved cysteine through the conserved F or W.

J: TRBJ1-1
V: TRBV19
CDR3: CACRGTLNTEAFF

J: TRBJ2-7
V: TRBV3-1
CDR3: CASSQDLPDSYEQYF

J: TRBJ2-7
V: TRBV7-9
CDR3: CASSLGGGASNYEQYF

J: TRBJ2-1
V: TRBV9
CDR3: CASSSQGPLADNEQFF

J: TRBJ2-5
V: TRBV20-1
CDR3: CSARRSEETQYF

J: TRBJ2-1
V: TRBV29-1
CDR3: CSVEVGQVNEQFF

J: TRBJ1-2
V: TRBV7-2
CDR3: CASSKGPALGGYTF

J: TRBJ2-1
V: TRBV29-1
CDR3: CSVEIKNTLYYNEQFF

J: TRBJ1-4
V: TRBV9
CDR3: CASSVAPGTGGNEKLFF

J: TRBJ1-5
V: TRBV19
CDR3: CASKQARPGNQPQHF

J: TRBJ2-3
V: TRBV20-1
CDR3: CSARKTSGGADTQYF

J: TRBJ2-3
V: TRBV2
CDR3: CASSDAILGGPTDTQYF

J: TRBJ1-1
V: TRBV3-1
CDR3: CASSPGQSTEAFF

J: TRBJ1-1
V: TRBV14
CDR3: CASSRRAGNVYTEAFF

J: TRBJ1-1
V: TRBV3-1
CDR3: CASSQMGTEAFF

J: TRBJ2-1
V: TRBV24-1
CDR3: CATSGRSASANNEQFF

J: TRBJ2-7
V: TRBV7-2
CDR3: CASSYTFGYEQYF

J: TRBJ2-1
V: TRBV6-5
CDR3: CASSNARSLNNEQFF

J: TRBJ1-1
V: TRBV5-6
CDR3: CASNFVAEAEAFF

J: TRBJ1-1
V: TRBV5-1
CDR3: CASSGSGTNTEAFF

J: TRBJ2-2
V: TRBV10-3
CDR3: CAISVAPNTGELFF

J: TRBJ2-5
V: TRBV3-1
CDR3: CASSQGKGPQETQYF

J: TRBJ2-1
V: TRBV7-2
CDR3: CASSLRFGATSGRVEQFF

J: TRBJ2-3
V: TRBV29-1
CDR3: CSGREGTDTQYF

J: TRBJ2-6
V: TRBV4-2
CDR3: CASSREGGAGANVLTF

J: TRBJ2-7
V: TRBV3-1
CDR3: CASSQGQIGYEQYF

J: TRBJ2-7
V: TRBV20-1
CDR3: CSAEQGSYEQYF

J: TRBJ2-1
V: TRBV7-9
CDR3: CASNRAGVGYNEQFF

J: TRBJ2-7
V: TRBV5-1
CDR3: CASNPLAGGDYEQYF

J: TRBJ2-1
V: TRBV3-1
CDR3: CASSSRDRGNEQFF

J: TRBJ2-2
V: TRBV3-1
CDR3: CASSPSGTPYGELFF

J: TRBJ2-7
V: TRBV7-9
CDR3: CASSLGTTYEQYF

J: TRBJ2-7
V: TRBV4-2
CDR3: CASSQDFRGHSTYEQYF

J: TRBJ1-1
V: TRBV12-3/TRBV12-4
CDR3: CASRWGQGNTEAFF

J: TRBJ2-5
V: TRBV7-8
CDR3: CASSLRLDSRETQYF

J: TRBJ1-1
V: TRBV19
CDR3: CASSLGQGPATEAFF

J: TRBJ1-2
V: TRBV6-5
CDR3: CASSSLGGRVYGYTF

J: TRBJ2-7
V: TRBV27
CDR3: CASSQTSGRTYEQYF

J: TRBJ2-7
V: TRBV12-3/TRBV12-4
CDR3: CASSLRVEIYEQYF

J: TRBJ2-6
V: TRBV12-3/TRBV12-4
CDR3: CASSLRGSGANVLTF

J: TRBJ1-5
V: TRBV12-3/TRBV12-4
CDR3: CASSLGELNQPQHF

J: TRBJ2-1
V: TRBV3-1
CDR3: CASSQGGAYNEQFF

J: TRBJ1-5
V: TRBV4-3
CDR3: CASSQDRVHQPQHF

J: TRBJ1-2
V: TRBV27
CDR3: CAVRDGEGYTF